Below are 5 T cell receptor beta chains sequenced from a single sample in a study of T cells in Graves' hyperthyroidism and ophthalmopathy. The investigators amplified TCR beta CDR3 regions from RNA transcripts. A first-round RT-PCR of the TCR CDR3 used the HTBI primer set. Each CDR3 protein is one row after TCRdb ran MiXCR on the multiplex PCR reads. The data show a few hundred thousand distinct CDR3 sequences, approximately 18% seen once. Specimen: blood. The receptors here all came from a man aged 18 to 35 with Graves' ophthalmopathy.

The chain carries TRBV7-3 and TRBJ2-1, with 9 bases fitting TRBD2. CDR3 length equals 18 residues. Germline V gene data show CDR1 as SGHTA and CDR2 as FQGTGA. V shed 5 bases, J shed 7 bases, and the junction held 18 bases outside the gene matches. This CDR3 is CASSPPGLARVTLNEQFF. Written as DNA, the CDR3 is TGTGCCAGCAGCCCCCCCGGACTAGCGCGAGTGACTCTGAATGAGCAGTTCTTC.

Regarding this clonotype: Just one base apart from a much larger clone, this may be a read error. The rearrangement links TRBV5-1 to TRBJ2-1; 10 positions agree with TRBD1. This CDR3 has 14 amino acids. Germline V lookup: CDR1 SGHRS, CDR2 YFSETQ. V lost 2 bases, J lost 10 bases, and 6 bases stayed unmatched. Here the CDR3 DNA reads TGCGCCAGCAGCTTCGGGACAGGGGATGACGAGCAGTTCTTC. As protein: CASSFGTGDDEQFF.

This clonotype was seen at least ten times. The chain recombines TRBV5-6 with TRBJ1-2; no clear D. Trimming left V 4 bases short and J 3 bases short, with 19 bases between. The CDR3 contains 16 residues. Germline CDR1 SGHDT, CDR2 YYEEEE. The CDR3 coding sequence is TGTGCCAGCAGCCGCCTGGATTTGCAGGCCCACTATGGCTACACCTTC. Protein sequence: CASSRLDLQAHYGYTF. Full variable domain (rest looked up from reference TRBV5-6 and TRBJ1-2): DAGVTQSPTHLIKTRGQQVTLRCSPKSGHDTVSWYQQALGQGPQFIFQYYEEEERQRGNFPDRFSGHQFPNYSSELNVNALLLGDSALYLCASSRLDLQAHYGYTFGSGTRLTVV.

For this clonotype: With a much larger clone just one base away, this may be a read error. J is TRBJ1-2 and V is TRBV7-2; 8 bases line up with TRBD1. Germline V lookup: CDR1 SGHTA, CDR2 FQGNSA. This CDR3 has 14 amino acids. In nucleotides, the CDR3 is TGTGCCAGCGGCTTAAAGCAGGGGGCGGGTGGCTACACCTTC. Protein: CASGLKQGAGGYTF.

This clonotype has at least ten counts. The chain employs TRBV2 and TRBJ2-3; TRBD1 might be the D (5 bases). CDR1 and CDR2 (germline): SNHLY, FYNNEI. The CDR3 runs 15 residues. The germline V and J ends were trimmed by 1 base and 0 bases, with 8 bases remaining between them. DNA of the CDR3: TGTGCCAGCAGTGAAGGCAAGGGGAGCACAGATACGCAGTATTTT. Amino acid sequence: CASSEGKGSTDTQYF. The variable domain in full, completed from reference TRBV2 and TRBJ2-3, reads EPEVTQTPSHQVTQMGQEVILRCVPISNHLYFYWYRQILGQKVEFLVSFYNNEISEKSEIFDDQFSVERPDGSNFTLKIRSTKLEDSAMYFCASSEGKGSTDTQYFGPGTRLTVL.